This TCR beta chain was identified in a study of OX40 agonist ivuxolimab in advanced cancers. This CDR3 region has 17 residues. In germline, CDR1 is SGHDN, CDR2 FVKESK. Unmatched junction bases numbered 7, after V lost 1 base and J lost 4 bases. Method: immunoSEQ multiplex PCR; TCRdb's copy keeps in-frame clones and lacks some. The sample lists 50,000 or so clones, roughly 88% occurring once. This material consisted of CD4+ or CD8+ T cells sorted from blood, taken in a trial of the OX40 agonist ivuxolimab. J is TRBJ2-3 and V is TRBV14; 11 bases fit TRBD2. The sequence was collected from an adult with an advanced solid tumor such as melanoma, head and neck, liver or kidney cancer. This chain's CDR3 is CASSQVPSGGRADTQYF. The CDR3 nucleotides are TGTGCCAGCAGCCAAGTCCCTAGCGGGGGGCGGGCAGATACGCAGTATTTT.